These 20 T cell receptor beta chains were sequenced from one sample in a study of human T cells and chemical hapten exposure. TCRdb independently ran MiXCR on the RACE reads; one entry per CDR3 protein. The sample has around 260,000 distinct CDR3 sequences, about 9% seen once. Time point defined: pre-sensitization, week 0. Documented treatment: therapeutic diphenylcyclopropenone sensitization with weekly scalp DPC. The sample in question was whole blood, obtained in connection with sensitization to the hapten diphenylcyclopropenone (DPC). Receptors originate from a middle-aged woman with alopecia areata. Some clones in this sample may be carry-over from other donors' samples.

The rearrangement joins TRBV12-3 or TRBV12-4 to TRBJ2-7; tentatively, D is TRBD2 (5 bases). This CDR3 region has 14 residues. Deletions cut 4 bases from V and 0 bases from J, with 10 bases between. This CDR3 reads CASSSEGSSYEQYF. Here the CDR3 DNA reads TGTGCCAGCAGTTCCGAAGGGAGCTCCTACGAGCAGTACTTC.

This chain links TRBV4-1 with TRBJ2-4; the D call may be TRBD1 or TRBD2 (5 bases each). V was cut by 6 bases and J by 9 bases, with 18 bases left in between. This CDR3 has 14 amino acids. Per the germline V gene, CDR1 is MGHRA and CDR2 is YSYEKL. The CDR3 DNA follows: TGCGCCAGCAGACCGGGCAGGGCGGCGGGCATTCAGTACTTC. Translation: CASRPGRAAGIQYF.

This clonotype was counted only a few times. The CDR3 DNA reads TGTGCCAGCAGCTTAACTACAGGGGGAGGACAGCCCCAGCATTTT. Residues: CASSLTTGGGQPQHF. The rearrangement uses TRBV7-2 and TRBJ1-5; 8 nucleotides line up with TRBD1. V was clipped by 2 bases and J by 7 bases; unmatched bases: 7. Germline V CDR1 and CDR2: SGHTA, FQGNSA. The CDR3 runs to 15 residues.

Only a few counts were recorded for this clonotype. The chain has TRBV5-1 and TRBJ2-5; weak D call: TRBD1 (6 bases). Trimming cost V 0 bases and J 5 bases, with 11 bases left between them. The CDR3 runs 14 residues. The germline V gene has CDR1 SGHRS and CDR2 YFSETQ. The CDR3 bases are TGCGCCAGCAGCTTGGTTGCGCAGGGGGAGACCCAGTACTTC. Translating it yields CASSLVAQGETQYF.

This clonotype was observed a few times. The DNA for the CDR3 is TGTGCCAGCAGTCGAAAGAGCGGAGGCTCCTACAATGAGCAGTTCTTC. This translates into CASSRKSGGSYNEQFF. V usage is TRBV27 and J usage is TRBJ2-1; D possibly corresponds to TRBD2 (5 bases). The CDR3 is 16 residues long. The germline gives CDR1 MNHEY, CDR2 SMNVEV (reference sequence). The germline V and J ends were trimmed by 5 bases and 0 bases, with 14 bases remaining between them.

This sequence joins TRBV21-1 and TRBJ1-1; TRBD1, the table's D call, lacks a check against the DNA. TRBV21-1 is labeled a pseudogene. CDR3 length: 10 amino acids. In DNA, the CDR3 is TGTGCCAGCGGGGGGCGAGGAGCTTTCTTT. Translated, it gives CASGGRGAFF.

In its sample, this clonotype was seen a few times. The rearrangement uses TRBV7-2 and TRBJ2-5, with a possible D match to TRBD1 (6 bases). Germline V CDR1 and CDR2: SGHTA, FQGNSA. Between the trimmed V and J ends, which lost 5 bases and 9 bases, there was a span of 10 bases. The CDR3 runs 11 residues. The CDR3 DNA is TGTGCCAGCAGCCAGAAGGGGGCCCAGTACTTC. This sequence encodes CASSQKGAQYF.

The genes are TRBV29-1 and TRBJ2-2; D is undetermined. CDR3 length equals 12 residues. Germline V gene data show CDR1 as SQVTM and CDR2 as ANQGSEA. V gave up 6 bases and J gave up 2 bases, with 7 bases separating them. The CDR3 sequence is CSVVRNTGELFF. The CDR3 DNA sequence: TGCAGCGTAGTGAGAAACACCGGGGAGCTGTTTTTT.

This clonotype was seen at least ten times. CDR3 DNA: TGTGCCAGCAGCTTAGTCAGCGCCGGGGAGCTGTTTTTT. It is translated as CASSLVSAGELFF. V is TRBV11-2 and J is TRBJ2-2; D remains ambiguous. Germline CDR1 is SGHAT and CDR2 is FQNNGV. This CDR3 comprises 13 residues. Trimming shortened V by 1 base and J by 6 bases, and 6 bases separated the two germline ends.

In this sample, this clonotype turned up many times. The chain is built from TRBV5-4 and TRBJ2-1; TRBD2 matches 13 bases. CDR1 and CDR2 from the germline V gene are SGHNT and YYREEE (reference sequence). Trimming removed 5 bases from V and 7 bases from J; junction bases left unmatched: 6. The CDR3 has 15 residues. The CDR3: CASSPGTSGTNEQFF. The CDR3 bases are TGTGCCAGCAGTCCCGGGACTAGCGGGACTAATGAGCAGTTCTTC.

This clonotype was seen only a few times. The chain recombines TRBV27 with TRBJ1-3, with D unresolved. Germline CDR1 reads MNHEY; CDR2 reads SMNVEV (reference sequence). The ends were cut back, 0 bases at V and 4 bases at J, with 7 bases in the middle. There are 14 residues in the CDR3. The CDR3 DNA follows: TGTGCCAGCAGTTTATCGGCAAGGGGAAACACCATATATTTT. Its protein is CASSLSARGNTIYF.

DNA of the CDR3: TGTGCCAGCAGCCAAGTCCAGGGTCGGGAGCAGTACTTC. Amino acid sequence: CASSQVQGREQYF. This chain uses TRBV14 with TRBJ2-7; D is perhaps TRBD1 (5 bases). Germline values: CDR1 SGHDN, CDR2 FVKESK. V was clipped by 1 base and J by 7 bases, with 11 bases between them. The CDR3 sequence is 13 residues long.

The V and J genes are TRBV4-1 and TRBJ2-5, with 8 bases that match TRBD2. Germline V gives CDR1 MGHRA, CDR2 YSYEKL. This CDR3 contains 17 residues. V shed 0 bases, J shed 2 bases, and the junction held 8 bases outside the gene matches. CDR3 amino acids: CASSQDSRPSGQETQYF. The CDR3 nucleotides read TGCGCCAGCAGCCAAGATTCGCGGCCTAGCGGGCAAGAGACCCAGTACTTC.

The rearrangement links TRBV24-1 to TRBJ2-3; 8 bases align to TRBD2. The CDR3 is made up of 16 amino acids. The V gene's germline CDR1 is KGHDR and CDR2 SFDVKD. J was trimmed by 0 bases and V by 6 bases; bases with no gene match: 7. The CDR3 bases are TGTGCCACCAGTTCCGGGAGGGCCCCGAGCACAGATACGCAGTATTTT. Amino acids: CATSSGRAPSTDTQYF.

This clonotype was seen many times. The chain links TRBV10-3 to TRBJ2-1; 8 bases match TRBD2. The trim removed 3 bases at V and 5 bases at J, leaving 9 bases unmatched. The CDR3 covers 16 residues. Germline V gene lookup returns CDR1 ENHRY and CDR2 SYGVKD. The CDR3 spells CAISEAGLGLNNEQFF. The CDR3 DNA follows: TGTGCCATCAGTGAAGCGGGACTAGGCCTAAACAATGAGCAGTTCTTC.

This rearrangement joins TRBV7-2 to TRBJ1-1; a weak D match, TRBD1 (5 bases). Germline V gene data show CDR1 as SGHTA and CDR2 as FQGNSA. Between the trimmed V and J ends, which lost 7 bases and 10 bases, there was a span of 16 bases. The CDR3 runs to 12 residues. The CDR3 here is CASNSPRRGAFF. In nucleotides, the CDR3 is TGTGCCAGCAACTCCCCCCGGAGGGGAGCTTTCTTT.

This clonotype was found many times. The chain is built from TRBV6-5 and TRBJ2-6, with TRBD2 as a possible D gene (6 bases). Between the trimmed V and J ends, which lost 6 bases and 0 bases, there was a span of 12 bases. The CDR3 is made up of 16 amino acids. Looked up from germline, CDR1 is MNHEY and CDR2 is SVGAGI. The DNA for the CDR3 is TGTGCCAGCAGGGAGGGTTCCCTCTCTGGGGCCAACGTCCTGACTTTC. Protein: CASREGSLSGANVLTF.

This clonotype showed up many times. The chain is built from TRBV9 and TRBJ2-1, with D unresolved. This CDR3 has 14 residues. Deletions cut 2 bases from V and 6 bases from J, with 12 bases between. The germline V gene has CDR1 SGDLS and CDR2 YYNGEE. In DNA form, the CDR3 reads TGTGCCAGCAGCGTCTCTCTCCGAGTCAATGAGCAGTTCTTC. This translates into CASSVSLRVNEQFF.

In its sample, this clonotype was seen a few times. This may stem from a read error, because a much larger clone lies one nucleotide away. The rearrangement uses TRBV6-2 or TRBV6-3 and TRBJ2-7, with TRBD2 as a possible D gene (5 bases). V was cut by 0 bases and J by 0 bases, with 9 bases left in between. CDR1 MNHEY and CDR2 SVGEGT come from the germline V gene. The CDR3 contains 15 residues. CDR3 nucleotides: TGTGCCAGCAGTTACTCCGTGGGGAGCTCCTACGAGCAGTACTTC. Translated: CASSYSVGSSYEQYF.

This clonotype was seen many times. The chain is built from TRBV2 and TRBJ2-1; 9 bases agree with TRBD1. With 8 bases clipped from V and 15 bases from J, the junction kept 8 bases outside the gene matches. Germline CDR1 is SNHLY and CDR2 is FYNNEI. This CDR3 region has 11 residues. The CDR3: CASVVTGGLFF. DNA of the CDR3: TGTGCCAGCGTTGTAACAGGGGGCCTGTTCTTC.